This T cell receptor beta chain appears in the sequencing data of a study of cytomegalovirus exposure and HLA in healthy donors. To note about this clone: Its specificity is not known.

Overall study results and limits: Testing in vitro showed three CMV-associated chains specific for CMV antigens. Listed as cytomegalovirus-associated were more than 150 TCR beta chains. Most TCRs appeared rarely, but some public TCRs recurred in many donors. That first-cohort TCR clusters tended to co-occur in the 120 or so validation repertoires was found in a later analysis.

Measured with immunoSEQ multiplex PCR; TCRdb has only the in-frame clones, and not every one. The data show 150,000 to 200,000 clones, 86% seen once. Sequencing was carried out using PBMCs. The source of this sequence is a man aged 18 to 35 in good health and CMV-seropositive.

CDR3 nucleotide sequence: TGTGCCAGCAGTGAGGGCGGGGAAGGGAGTTGGTCAGATACGCAGTATTTT. Protein: CASSEGGEGSWSDTQYF. The V call is TRBV6-1, the J call TRBJ2-3, with a weak D call TRBD2 (6 bases). Trimming shortened V by 3 bases and J by 4 bases, and 20 bases separated the two germline ends. In germline, CDR1 is MNHNS, CDR2 SASEGT. The CDR3 runs to 17 residues.